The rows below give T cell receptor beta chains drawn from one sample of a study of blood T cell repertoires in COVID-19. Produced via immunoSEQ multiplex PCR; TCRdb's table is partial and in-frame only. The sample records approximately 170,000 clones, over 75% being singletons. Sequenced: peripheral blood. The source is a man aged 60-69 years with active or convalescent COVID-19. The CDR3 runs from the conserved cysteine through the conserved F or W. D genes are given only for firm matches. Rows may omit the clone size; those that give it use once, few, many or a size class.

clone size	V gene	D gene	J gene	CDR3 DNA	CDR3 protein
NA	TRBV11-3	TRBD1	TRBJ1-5	TGTGCCAGCAGCTCCGCAGGGGGGCCCCAGCATTTT	CASSSAGGPQHF
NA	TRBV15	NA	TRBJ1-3	TGTGCCACCAGCAGAGATGGAACTACAACTGGAAACACCATATATTTT	CATSRDGTTTGNTIYF
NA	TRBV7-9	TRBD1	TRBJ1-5	TGTGCCAGCAGCCGAGGGCAGGGGGCGGGTCAGCCCCAGCATTTT	CASSRGQGAGQPQHF
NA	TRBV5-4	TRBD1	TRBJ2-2	TGTGCCAGCAGCATGCCAGGGGGCAGGACGCCCGGGGAGCTGTTTTTT	CASSMPGGRTPGELFF
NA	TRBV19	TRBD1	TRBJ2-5	TGTGCCACCGGCATGGGACAGGGCACAGAGACCCAGTACTTC	CATGMGQGTETQYF
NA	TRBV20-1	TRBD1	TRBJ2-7	TGCAGTGCCAAACAGGGGCTAGAGCAGTACTTC	CSAKQGLEQYF
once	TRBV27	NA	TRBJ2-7	TGTGCCAGTGGGACTCCCTCCTCCTACGAGCAGTACTTC	CASGTPSSYEQYF
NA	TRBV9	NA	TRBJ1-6	TGTGCCAGCAGCCCAGGAACTAATTCACCCCTCCACTTT	CASSPGTNSPLHF
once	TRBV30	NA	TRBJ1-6	TGTGCCTGGAGTCCGGGACACAATACTTATAATTCACCCCTCCACTTT	CAWSPGHNTYNSPLHF
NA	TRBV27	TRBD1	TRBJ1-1	TGTGCCAGCAGTACGACAGGGCCGAACACTGAAGCTTTCTTT	CASSTTGPNTEAFF
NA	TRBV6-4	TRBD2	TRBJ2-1	TGTGCCAGCAGTGACTCCAGCGGGGGGGCGCGTGAGCAGTTCTTC	CASSDSSGGAREQFF
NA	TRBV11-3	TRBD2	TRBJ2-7	TGTGCCAGCAGTTATCAAGCGGGAGCGGGCGAGCAGTACTTC	CASSYQAGAGEQYF
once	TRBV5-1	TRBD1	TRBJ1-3	TGCGCCAGCAGCCCCATTCCGGGGACAGGGGGCGCTGGAAACACCATATATTTT	CASSPIPGTGGAGNTIYF
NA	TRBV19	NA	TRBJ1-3	TGTGCCAGCCGACCAGGGTCCTCTGGAAACACCATATATTTT	CASRPGSSGNTIYF
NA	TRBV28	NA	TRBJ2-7	TGTGCCAGCAGCCCCCGAGCGAATAGGGAGCAGTACTTC	CASSPRANREQYF
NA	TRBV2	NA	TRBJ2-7	TGTGCCAGCAGTGAGTGGGCTGGGGCAGGGCAGGGCTACGAGCAGTACTTC	CASSEWAGAGQGYEQYF
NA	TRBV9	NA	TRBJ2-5	TGTGCCAGCAGCGTAGGTGTCAGACAAGAGACCCAGTACTTC	CASSVGVRQETQYF
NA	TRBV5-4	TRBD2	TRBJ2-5	TGTGCCAGCAGCCGGGAGGGAGCCGTTCTCCAGTACTTC	CASSREGAVLQYF
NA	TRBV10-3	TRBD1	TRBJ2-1	TGTGCCACCGGGGACAGGGGAATTTACAATGAGCAGTTCTTC	CATGDRGIYNEQFF
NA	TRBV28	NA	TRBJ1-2	TGTGCCAGCAAAACCAGGGAAGGCTACACCTTC	CASKTREGYTF
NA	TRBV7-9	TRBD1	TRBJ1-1	TGTGCCAGCAGCTTAGGGGCAGGGGGCCGCACTGAAGCTTTCTTT	CASSLGAGGRTEAFF
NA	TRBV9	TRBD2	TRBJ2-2	TGTGCCAGCACTAATGCTAGCGGGGGGCTCGCGAACACCGGGGAGCTGTTTTTT	CASTNASGGLANTGELFF
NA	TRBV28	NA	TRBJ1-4	TGTGCCAGCAGTCAGACATTATTTGATGAAAAACTGTTTTTT	CASSQTLFDEKLFF
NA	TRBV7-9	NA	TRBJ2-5	TGTGCCAGCAGCTTAACGGGCAGGACTTCAAAAGAGACCCAGTACTTC	CASSLTGRTSKETQYF
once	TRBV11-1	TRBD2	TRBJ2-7	TGTGCCAGCAGCCCATCAAGCGGGAGATCCTACGAGCAGTACTTC	CASSPSSGRSYEQYF
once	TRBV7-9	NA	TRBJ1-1	TGTGCCAGCAGCCCACAGGGTGGTGGGAACACTGAAGCTTTCTTT	CASSPQGGGNTEAFF
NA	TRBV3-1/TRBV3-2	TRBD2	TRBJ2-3	TGTGCCAGCAGCCGACCGGGACTAGCGGAAGATACGCAGTATTTT	CASSRPGLAEDTQYF
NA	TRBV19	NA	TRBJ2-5	TGTGCCAGTAGTATCCCGGGACTTGGGGAGACCCAGTACTTC	CASSIPGLGETQYF
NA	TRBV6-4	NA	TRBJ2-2	TGTGCCAGCAGTGGCGGATACACCGGGGAGCTGTTTTTT	CASSGGYTGELFF
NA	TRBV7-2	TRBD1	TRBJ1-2	TGTGCCAGCAGCTTAGAAACAGGGGGCGGTGGCTACACCTTC	CASSLETGGGGYTF
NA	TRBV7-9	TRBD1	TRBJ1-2	TGTGCCAGCAGGAAATCAGGGACAGGAAAGGTGGATAACTATGGCTACACCTTC	CASRKSGTGKVDNYGYTF
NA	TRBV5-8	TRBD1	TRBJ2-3	TGTGCCAGCAGCTCGGACAGGGGGCCGGCAGATACGCAGTATTTT	CASSSDRGPADTQYF
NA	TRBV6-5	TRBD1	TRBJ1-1	TGTGCCAGCAGTACGCAGGGGGCGAAGACTTTCTTT	CASSTQGAKTFF
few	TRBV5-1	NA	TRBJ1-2	TGCGCCAGCAGCATACAGGGTAATGGCTACACCTTC	CASSIQGNGYTF
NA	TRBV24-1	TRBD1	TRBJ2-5	TGTGCCACCAGTGATTACGAGGGACAGGAGACCCAGTACTTC	CATSDYEGQETQYF
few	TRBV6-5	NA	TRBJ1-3	TGTGCCAGCAGCAACAGGGCCTTAGGAAACACCATATATTTT	CASSNRALGNTIYF